Detailed here is one TCR beta chain. This record comes from a study of blood T cell repertoires in COVID-19. Background on the study: Sources were T cells, B-cell-depleted T cells, or PBMCs; the material itself was cDNA or gDNA.

Some clones are missing from TCRdb's copy, which holds only in-frame ones; the method was immunoSEQ multiplex PCR. The sample yields 200,000 to 250,000 clones, around 90% seen once. The CDR3 loop spans 17 amino acids. Unmatched junction bases numbered 14, after V lost 5 bases and J lost 3 bases. Germline CDR1 SGHTA, CDR2 FQGNSA. Contact with a PCR-confirmed or clinician-diagnosed COVID-19 case occurred within 2 weeks of entry. The clonotype comes from a man aged 25-45 years who had been exposed to COVID-19. The specimen sequenced was PBMCs or T cells enriched from blood (not recorded which). The V gene is TRBV7-2, the J gene TRBJ2-7, with TRBD1 matching over 9 bases. The CDR3 coding sequence is TGTGCCAGCAGCCGGGGCCCCCCGGGACAGGGTCTCTACGAGCAGTACTTC. Amino acids: CASSRGPPGQGLYEQYF.